The present entry profiles one TCR beta chain with its context. Germline CDR1 MGHDK, CDR2 SYGVNS. CDR3 length equals 11 residues. With 2 bases removed from V and 3 bases from J, the gap between germline ends came to 2 bases. This sample stems from a study of blood T cell repertoires in COVID-19. Study-level background: PBMCs, B-cell-depleted T cells, or T cells provided the cDNA or gDNA that made up the material.

Measured with immunoSEQ multiplex PCR; TCRdb has only the in-frame clones, and not every one. The repertoire consists of hundreds of thousands of clones, with nearly 90% occurring once and the leading ten covering approximately 1.8%. This TCR derives from a woman in her twenties or thirties with COVID-19, enrolled during active disease. The sample comprised peripheral blood. The chain has TRBV25-1 and TRBJ2-7, with D unresolved. In DNA, the CDR3 is TGTGCCAGCAGTGAACGCTACGAGCAGTACTTC. This gives the protein CASSERYEQYF.